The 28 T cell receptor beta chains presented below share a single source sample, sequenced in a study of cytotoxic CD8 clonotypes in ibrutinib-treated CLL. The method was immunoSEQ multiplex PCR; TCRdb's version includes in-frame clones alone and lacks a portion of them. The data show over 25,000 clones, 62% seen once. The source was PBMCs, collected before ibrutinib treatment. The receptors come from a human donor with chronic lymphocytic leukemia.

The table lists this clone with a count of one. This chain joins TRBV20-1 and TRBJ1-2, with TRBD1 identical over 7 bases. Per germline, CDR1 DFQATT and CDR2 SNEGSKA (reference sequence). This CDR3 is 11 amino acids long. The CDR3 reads CRAQGEYGYTF. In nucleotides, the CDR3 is TGCAGGGCCCAGGGGGAATATGGCTACACCTTC.

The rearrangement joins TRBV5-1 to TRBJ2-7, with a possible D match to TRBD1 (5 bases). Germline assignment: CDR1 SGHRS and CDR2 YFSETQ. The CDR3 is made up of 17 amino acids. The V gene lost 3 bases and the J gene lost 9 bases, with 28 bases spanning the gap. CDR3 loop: CASSSTHPSQVPHVQYF. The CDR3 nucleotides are TGCGCCAGCAGCTCCACGCACCCCTCACAGGTCCCCCACGTGCAGTACTTC.

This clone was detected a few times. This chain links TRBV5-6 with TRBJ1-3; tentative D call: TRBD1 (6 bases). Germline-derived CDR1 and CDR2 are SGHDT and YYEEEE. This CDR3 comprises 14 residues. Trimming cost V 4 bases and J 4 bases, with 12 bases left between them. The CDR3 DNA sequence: TGTGCCAGCAGCCTCGGACAGCTAGGAAACACCATATATTTT. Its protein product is CASSLGQLGNTIYF. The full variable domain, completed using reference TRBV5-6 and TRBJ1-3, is DAGVTQSPTHLIKTRGQQVTLRCSPKSGHDTVSWYQQALGQGPQFIFQYYEEEERQRGNFPDRFSGHQFPNYSSELNVNALLLGDSALYLCASSLGQLGNTIYFGEGSWLTVV.

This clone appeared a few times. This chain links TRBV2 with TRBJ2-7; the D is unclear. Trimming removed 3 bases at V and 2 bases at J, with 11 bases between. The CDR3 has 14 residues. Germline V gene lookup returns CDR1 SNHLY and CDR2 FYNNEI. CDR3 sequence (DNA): TGTGCCAGCAGTGACCCCCCTACCGCCTACGAGCAGTACTTC. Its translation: CASSDPPTAYEQYF.

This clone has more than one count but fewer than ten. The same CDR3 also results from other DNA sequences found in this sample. The CDR3 DNA is TGTGCCAGCGGGGCGAACACCGGGGAGCTGTTTTTT. Its protein is CASGANTGELFF. The chain combines TRBV6-4 with TRBJ2-2; D not certain. Germline V CDR1 and CDR2: MRHNA, SNTAGT. Trimming took 8 bases from V and 0 from J, leaving 4 bases between them. This CDR3 is 12 amino acids long.

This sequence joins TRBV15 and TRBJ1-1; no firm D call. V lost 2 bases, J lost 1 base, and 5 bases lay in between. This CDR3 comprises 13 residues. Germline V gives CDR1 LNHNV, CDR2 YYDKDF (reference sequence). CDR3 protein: CATSRQENTEAFF. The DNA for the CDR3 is TGTGCCACCAGCAGACAGGAGAACACTGAAGCTTTCTTT.

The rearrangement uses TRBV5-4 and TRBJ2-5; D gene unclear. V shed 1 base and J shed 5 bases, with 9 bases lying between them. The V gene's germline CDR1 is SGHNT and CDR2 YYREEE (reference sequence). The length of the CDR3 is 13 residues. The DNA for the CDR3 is TGTGCCAGCAGCTTGTTCGGTCAGGAGACCCAGTACTTC. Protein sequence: CASSLFGQETQYF.

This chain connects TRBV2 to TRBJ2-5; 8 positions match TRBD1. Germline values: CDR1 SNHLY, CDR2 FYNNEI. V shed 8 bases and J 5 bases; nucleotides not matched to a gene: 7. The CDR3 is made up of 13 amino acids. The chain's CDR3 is CASVDREYETQYF. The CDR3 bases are TGTGCCAGCGTGGACAGGGAGTATGAGACCCAGTACTTC.

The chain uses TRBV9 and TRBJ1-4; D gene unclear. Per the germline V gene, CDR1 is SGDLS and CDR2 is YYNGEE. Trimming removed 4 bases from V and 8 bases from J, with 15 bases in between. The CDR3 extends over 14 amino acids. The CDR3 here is CASSPPGSGEKLFF. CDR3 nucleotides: TGTGCCAGCAGCCCCCCCGGGTCGGGCGAAAAACTGTTTTTT. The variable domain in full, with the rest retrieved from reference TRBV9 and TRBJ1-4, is DSGVTQTPKHLITATGQRVTLRCSPRSGDLSVYWYQQSLDQGLQFLIQYYNGEERAKGNILERFSAQQFPDLHSELNLSSLELGDSALYFCASSPPGSGEKLFFGSGTQLSVL.

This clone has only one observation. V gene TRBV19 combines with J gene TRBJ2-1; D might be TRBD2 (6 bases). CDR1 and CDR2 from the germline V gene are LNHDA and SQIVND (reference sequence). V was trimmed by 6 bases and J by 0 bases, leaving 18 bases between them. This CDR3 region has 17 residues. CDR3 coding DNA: TGTGCCAGTAGCCACCCCCTTGGGAGGAGCTCCTACAATGAGCAGTTCTTC. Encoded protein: CASSHPLGRSSYNEQFF.

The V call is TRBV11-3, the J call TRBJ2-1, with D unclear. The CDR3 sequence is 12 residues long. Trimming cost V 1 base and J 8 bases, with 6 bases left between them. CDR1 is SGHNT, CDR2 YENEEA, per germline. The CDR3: CASSLVEDEQFF. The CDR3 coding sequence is TGTGCCAGCAGCTTAGTGGAAGATGAGCAGTTCTTC.

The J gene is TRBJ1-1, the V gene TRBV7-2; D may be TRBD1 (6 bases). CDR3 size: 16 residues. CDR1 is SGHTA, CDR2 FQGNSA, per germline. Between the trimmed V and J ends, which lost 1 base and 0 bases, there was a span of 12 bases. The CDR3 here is CASSLESGQMNTEAFF. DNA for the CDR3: TGTGCCAGCAGCTTAGAGTCCGGACAGATGAACACTGAAGCTTTCTTT.

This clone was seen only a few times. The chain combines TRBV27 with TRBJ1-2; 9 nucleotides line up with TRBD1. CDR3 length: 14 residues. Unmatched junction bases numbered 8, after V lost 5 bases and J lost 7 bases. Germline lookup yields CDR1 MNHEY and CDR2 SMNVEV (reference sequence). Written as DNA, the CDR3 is TGTGCCAGCAGTACCCTGGACAGGGGCAGTGGCTACACCTTC. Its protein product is CASSTLDRGSGYTF.

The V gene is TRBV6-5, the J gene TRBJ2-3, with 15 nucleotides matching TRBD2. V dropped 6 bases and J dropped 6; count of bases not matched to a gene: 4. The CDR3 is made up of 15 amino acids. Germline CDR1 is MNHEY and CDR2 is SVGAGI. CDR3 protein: CASRRTSGGDDTQYF. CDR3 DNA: TGTGCCAGCAGACGGACTAGCGGGGGGGATGATACGCAGTATTTT.

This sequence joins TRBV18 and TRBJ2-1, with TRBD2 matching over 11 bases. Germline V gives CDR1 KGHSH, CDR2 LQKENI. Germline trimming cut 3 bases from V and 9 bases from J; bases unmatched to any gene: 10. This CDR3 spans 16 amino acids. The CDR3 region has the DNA TGTGCCAGCTCACCCCCGGGCGTAGCGGGAGGGTTTGAGCAGTTCTTC. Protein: CASSPPGVAGGFEQFF.

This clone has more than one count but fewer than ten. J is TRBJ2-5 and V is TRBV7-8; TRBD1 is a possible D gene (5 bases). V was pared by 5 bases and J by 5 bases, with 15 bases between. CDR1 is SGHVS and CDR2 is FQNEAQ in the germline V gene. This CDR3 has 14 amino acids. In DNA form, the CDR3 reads TGTGCCAGCAGCGAAGAAATCGCAGGGGAGACCCAGTACTTC. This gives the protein CASSEEIAGETQYF. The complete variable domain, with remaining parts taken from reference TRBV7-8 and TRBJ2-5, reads GAGVSQSPRYKVAKRGQDVALRCDPISGHVSLFWYQQALGQGPEFLTYFQNEAQLDKSGLPSDRFFAERPEGSVSTLKIQRTQQEDSAVYLCASSEEIAGETQYFGPGTRLLVL.

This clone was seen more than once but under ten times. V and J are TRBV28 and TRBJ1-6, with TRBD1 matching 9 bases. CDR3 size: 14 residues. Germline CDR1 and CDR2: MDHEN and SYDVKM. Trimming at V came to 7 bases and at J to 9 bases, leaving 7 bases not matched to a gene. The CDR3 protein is CASKTGQGGSPLHF. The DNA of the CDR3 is TGTGCCAGCAAAACGGGACAGGGAGGTTCACCCCTCCACTTT.

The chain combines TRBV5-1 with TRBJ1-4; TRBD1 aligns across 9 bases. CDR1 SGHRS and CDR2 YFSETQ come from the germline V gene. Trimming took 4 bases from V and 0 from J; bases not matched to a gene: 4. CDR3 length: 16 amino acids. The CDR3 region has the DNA TGCGCCAGCAGCAAGGGACAGGGCGCAACTAATGAAAAACTGTTTTTT. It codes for CASSKGQGATNEKLFF.

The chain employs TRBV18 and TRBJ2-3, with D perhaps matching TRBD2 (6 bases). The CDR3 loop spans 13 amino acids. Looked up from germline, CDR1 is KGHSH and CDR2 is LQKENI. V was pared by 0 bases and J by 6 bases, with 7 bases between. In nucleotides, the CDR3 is TGTGCCAGCTCACCACCGGAGGGGGATACGCAGTATTTT. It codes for CASSPPEGDTQYF.

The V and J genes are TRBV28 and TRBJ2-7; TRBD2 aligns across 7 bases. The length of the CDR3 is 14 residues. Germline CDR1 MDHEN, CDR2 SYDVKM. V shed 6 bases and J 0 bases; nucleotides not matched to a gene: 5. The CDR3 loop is CASRPPGGSYEQYF. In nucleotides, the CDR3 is TGTGCCAGCAGGCCCCCGGGAGGCTCCTACGAGCAGTACTTC.

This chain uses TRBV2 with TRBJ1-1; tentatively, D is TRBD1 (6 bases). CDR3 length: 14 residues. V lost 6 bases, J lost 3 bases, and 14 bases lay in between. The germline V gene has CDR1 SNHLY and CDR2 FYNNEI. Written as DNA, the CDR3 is TGTGCCAGCAGCAGGGGAACTTCCTACACTGAAGCTTTCTTT. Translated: CASSRGTSYTEAFF.

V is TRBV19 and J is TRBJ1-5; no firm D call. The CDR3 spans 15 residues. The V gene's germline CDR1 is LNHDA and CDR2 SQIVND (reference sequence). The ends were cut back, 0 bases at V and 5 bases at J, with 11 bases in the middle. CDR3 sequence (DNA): TGTGCCAGTAGTATAGAGGCCCTCCGGGATCAGCCCCAGCATTTT. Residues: CASSIEALRDQPQHF.

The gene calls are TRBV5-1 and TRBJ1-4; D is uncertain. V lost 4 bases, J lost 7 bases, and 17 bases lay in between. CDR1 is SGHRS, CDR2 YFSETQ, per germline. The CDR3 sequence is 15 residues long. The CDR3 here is CASSRTVRPGEKLFF. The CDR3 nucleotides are TGCGCCAGCAGCCGGACGGTCCGCCCAGGTGAAAAACTGTTTTTT. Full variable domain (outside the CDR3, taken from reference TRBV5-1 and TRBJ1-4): KAGVTQTPRYLIKTRGQQVTLSCSPISGHRSVSWYQQTPGQGLQFLFEYFSETQRNKGNFPGRFSGRQFSNSRSEMNVSTLELGDSALYLCASSRTVRPGEKLFFGSGTQLSVL.

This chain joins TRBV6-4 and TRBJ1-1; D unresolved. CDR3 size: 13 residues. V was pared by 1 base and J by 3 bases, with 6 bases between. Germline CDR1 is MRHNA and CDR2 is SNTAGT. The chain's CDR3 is CASSDFSDTEAFF. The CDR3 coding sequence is TGTGCCAGCAGTGACTTCTCGGACACTGAAGCTTTCTTT.

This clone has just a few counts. The CDR3 DNA follows: TGTGCCAGTAGTATAGGCCCGGGACAGGGCCCCTACGAGCAGTACTTC. Protein: CASSIGPGQGPYEQYF. The genes are TRBV19 and TRBJ2-7; 9 bases line up with TRBD1. The CDR3 has 16 amino acids. Germline CDR1 and CDR2: LNHDA and SQIVND (reference sequence). Trimming cost V 1 base and J 2 bases; bases outside gene matches: 6.

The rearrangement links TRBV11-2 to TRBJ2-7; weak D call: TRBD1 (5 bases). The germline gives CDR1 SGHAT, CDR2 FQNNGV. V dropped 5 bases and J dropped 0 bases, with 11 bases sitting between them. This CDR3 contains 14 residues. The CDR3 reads CASSPGFSSYEQYF. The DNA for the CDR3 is TGTGCCAGCAGCCCAGGGTTTAGCTCCTACGAGCAGTACTTC. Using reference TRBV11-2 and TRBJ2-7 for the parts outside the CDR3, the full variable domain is EAGVAQSPRYKIIEKRQSVAFWCNPISGHATLYWYQQILGQGPKLLIQFQNNGVVDDSQLPKDRFSAERLKGVDSTLKIQPAKLEDSAVYLCASSPGFSSYEQYFGPGTRLTVT.

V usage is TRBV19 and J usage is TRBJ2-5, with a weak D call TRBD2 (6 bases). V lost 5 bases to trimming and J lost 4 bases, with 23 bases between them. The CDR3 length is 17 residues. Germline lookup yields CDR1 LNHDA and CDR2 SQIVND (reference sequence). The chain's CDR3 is CASSALSGPGEGETQYF. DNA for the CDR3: TGTGCCAGTAGTGCCCTCTCGGGCCCGGGAGAGGGAGAGACCCAGTACTTC.

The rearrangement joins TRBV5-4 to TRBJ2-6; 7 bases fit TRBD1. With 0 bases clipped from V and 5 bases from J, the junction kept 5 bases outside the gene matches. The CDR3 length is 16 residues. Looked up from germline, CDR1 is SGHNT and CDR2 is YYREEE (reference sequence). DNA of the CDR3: TGTGCCAGCAGCTTGGGAGAGGGGGCTTGGGCCAACGTCCTGACTTTC. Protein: CASSLGEGAWANVLTF.